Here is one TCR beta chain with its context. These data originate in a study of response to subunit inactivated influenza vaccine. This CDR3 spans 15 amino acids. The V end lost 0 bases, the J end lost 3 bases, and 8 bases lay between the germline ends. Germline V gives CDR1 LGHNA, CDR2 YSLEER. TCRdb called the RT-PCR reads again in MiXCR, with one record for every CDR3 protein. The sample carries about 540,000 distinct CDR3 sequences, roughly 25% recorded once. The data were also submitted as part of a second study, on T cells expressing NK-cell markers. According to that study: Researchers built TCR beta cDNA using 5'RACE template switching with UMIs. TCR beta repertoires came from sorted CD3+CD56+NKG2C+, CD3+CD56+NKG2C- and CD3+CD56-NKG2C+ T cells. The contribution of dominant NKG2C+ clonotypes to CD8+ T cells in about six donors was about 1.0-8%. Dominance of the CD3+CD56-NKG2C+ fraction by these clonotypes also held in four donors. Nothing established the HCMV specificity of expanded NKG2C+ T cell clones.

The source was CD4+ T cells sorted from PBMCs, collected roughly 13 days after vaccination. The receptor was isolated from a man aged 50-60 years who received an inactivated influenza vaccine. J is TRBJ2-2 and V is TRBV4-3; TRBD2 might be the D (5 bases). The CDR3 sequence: CASSQDRGYTGELFF. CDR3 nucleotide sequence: TGCGCCAGCAGCCAAGATCGCGGGTACACCGGGGAGCTGTTTTTT.